This entry features one TCR beta chain sequence. Its specificity is not known. This record comes from a study of shared clonotypes between healthy human individuals. Study-wide background: Aged between 18 and 49, the donors were two women and three men.

It was across several immunoSEQ plates that each subset's genomic DNA was evenly split. TCRdb keeps only in-frame clones here, not all; method: immunoSEQ multiplex PCR. The profile covers 490,000 or so clones, with 79% appearing a single time and about 12% taken by the ten largest. General study findings and limits: Clonotype sharing among donors was thought likely to change with sequencing depth.

V gave up 0 bases and J gave up 4 bases, with 10 bases separating them. Germline V gives CDR1 MGHRA, CDR2 YSYEKL. The CDR3 has 15 residues. This TCR was sampled from a woman aged 40 to 50 in good health. Some clones in this sample may be carry-over from other donors' samples. V and J are TRBV4-1 and TRBJ1-5; D may be TRBD1 (6 bases). The sequenced sample was PBMCs. CDR3 region: CASSQEAGVNQPQHF. As DNA, the CDR3 is TGCGCCAGCAGCCAAGAGGCAGGGGTGAATCAGCCCCAGCATTTT.